The 21 T cell receptor beta chains presented below share a single source sample, sequenced in a study of metastatic and nonmetastatic thyroid tumors (dated by TCRdb to about 2020). The library was prepared using PCR. The sample was run on an Illumina HiSeq 4000. TCRdb itself trimmed the public reads at Q25 with fastp, ran MiXCR and retained productive beta chains. Recorded for this sample are about 39,000 clones; roughly a sixth of them occurred a single time. Of the sample, 3.5% to 4% falls within the top ten clones. No patient had received any treatment before thyroid surgery. Sequencing was performed on blood. All receptors come from a female donor with papillary thyroid cancer or a benign thyroid nodule (not recorded which). Some clones in this sample may be carry-over from other donors' samples.

There are a few counts of this clone. The chain joins TRBV6-5 to TRBJ2-1; no definite D call. Germline V gene data show CDR1 as MNHEY and CDR2 as SVGAGI. The CDR3 length is 12 residues. The V gene lost 4 bases and the J gene lost 10 bases, with 11 bases spanning the gap. The CDR3: CASSSRDDEQFF. The CDR3 DNA reads as TGTGCCAGCAGTTCCCGAGACGACGAGCAGTTCTTC.

This clone was counted ten times or more. This chain joins TRBV19 and TRBJ1-5; D not resolved. Trimming stripped 1 base from V and 5 bases from J, with 12 bases between. Germline V gives CDR1 LNHDA, CDR2 SQIVND (reference sequence). CDR3 length equals 15 residues. The CDR3, as DNA: TGTGCCAGTAGTATAGGTGAGAAGGGCCATCAGCCCCAGCATTTT. Translated, it gives CASSIGEKGHQPQHF.

This clone appeared once. The chain recombines TRBV20-1 with TRBJ1-4; D unclear. Germline V gene sequence: CDR1 DFQATT, CDR2 SNEGSKA (reference sequence). This CDR3 has 15 amino acids. V lost 0 bases and J lost 5, with 13 bases in between. The CDR3 bases are TGCAGTGCTAGAGAGGAAAGGAGGCAGAATGAAAAACTGTTTTTT. Its protein product is CSAREERRQNEKLFF.

The sample holds many counts of this clone. V and J are TRBV28 and TRBJ1-3; tentatively, D is TRBD1 (6 bases). From germline, CDR1 is MDHEN and CDR2 SYDVKM. The CDR3 contains 14 residues. V lost 9 bases to trimming and J lost 4 bases, with 16 bases between them. CDR3 in DNA: TGTGCCAGTTTTGACGGGACACTCGGAAACACCATATATTTT. Its translation is CASFDGTLGNTIYF. The complete variable domain, with remaining parts taken from reference TRBV28 and TRBJ1-3, reads DVKVTQSSRYLVKRTGEKVFLECVQDMDHENMFWYRQDPGLGLRLIYFSYDVKMKEKGDIPEGYSVSREKKERFSLILESASTNQTSMYLCASFDGTLGNTIYFGEGSWLTVV.

This clone was counted between two and nine times. This same CDR3 is encoded by further DNA sequences in the sample. The chain uses TRBV2 and TRBJ1-2; no firm D call. Trimming pared 6 bases from V and 11 bases from J, leaving 19 bases between. This CDR3 comprises 13 residues. CDR1 SNHLY and CDR2 FYNNEI come from the germline V gene. CDR3 DNA: TGTGCCAGCAGAAGGGTACGTGGCGAGGGATACACCTTC. The encoded protein is CASRRVRGEGYTF.

Concerning this clone: Relative to the germline gene, one junction end is altered; a read error may explain this. This chain connects TRBV19 to TRBJ2-5; weak D call: TRBD1 (5 bases). The germline CDR1 and CDR2 sequences are LNHDA and SQIVND (reference sequence). The CDR3 contains 15 residues. CDR3 coding DNA: TGTTCCAGTATTATTCCAAGGGGAACCCAAGAGACCCAGTACTTC. This gives the protein CSSIIPRGTQETQYF. Looking up the rest from reference TRBV19 and TRBJ2-5 gives the full variable domain: DGGITQSPKYLFRKEGQNVTLSCEQNLNHDAMYWYRQDPGQGLRLIYYSQIVNDFQKGDIAEGYSVSREKKESFPLTVTSAQKNPTAFYLCSSIIPRGTQETQYFGPGTRLLVL.

This clone was recorded at least ten times. V is TRBV7-2 and J is TRBJ2-1, with 11 positions matching TRBD2. Germline assignment: CDR1 SGHTA and CDR2 FQGNSA. The CDR3 consists of 17 residues. J gave up 7 bases and V 5 bases, and 13 bases lay outside the gene matches. DNA of the CDR3: TGTGCCAGCAGCCCGGGACTAGCGGTCACTCGGAGTAATGAGCAGTTCTTC. Its translation: CASSPGLAVTRSNEQFF.

This clone was seen ten or more times. The chain carries TRBV5-1 and TRBJ1-2; no clear D. With 4 bases removed from V and 4 bases from J, the gap between germline ends came to 11 bases. The CDR3 sequence is 13 residues long. The germline V gene has CDR1 SGHRS and CDR2 YFSETQ. The CDR3 spells CASSETTSYGYTF. The DNA for the CDR3 is TGCGCCAGCAGCGAGACAACGAGCTATGGCTACACCTTC.

Many counts were recorded for this clone. The genes are TRBV20-1 and TRBJ2-3, with D maybe TRBD2 (6 bases). The CDR3 runs to 13 residues. Germline CDR1 DFQATT, CDR2 SNEGSKA (reference sequence). Trimming removed 3 bases from V and 6 bases from J, with 13 bases in between. CDR3 sequence (DNA): TGCAGTGCTAGCACTGGGAGGTTCGATACGCAGTATTTT. Protein sequence: CSASTGRFDTQYF.

This clone was counted ten times or more. V and J are TRBV6-4 and TRBJ2-1; 8 nucleotides line up with TRBD2. V dropped 3 bases and J dropped 4; count of bases not matched to a gene: 5. The germline CDR1 and CDR2 sequences are MRHNA and SNTAGT. The CDR3 is 15 amino acids. The CDR3 loop is CASSEGSGEYNEQFF. CDR3 nucleotides: TGTGCCAGCAGTGAAGGTAGCGGGGAATACAATGAGCAGTTCTTC.

About this clone itself: One end of the junction does not line up with germline, which may come from a read error. The chain recombines TRBV7-7 with TRBJ2-7, with D possibly matching TRBD1 (5 bases). This CDR3 has 13 amino acids. The germline V gene encodes CDR1 SSHAT and CDR2 FNYEAQ (reference sequence). The CDR3 spells CASSPGKRYEHYF. DNA for the CDR3: TGTGCTAGCAGCCCAGGGAAGAGGTACGAGCATTACTTC.

The V call is TRBV11-2, the J call TRBJ1-4; the match to TRBD1 covers 7 bases. The CDR3 has 14 residues. The ends lost 5 bases at V and 8 bases at J; junction bases unmatched: 8. In germline, CDR1 is SGHAT, CDR2 FQNNGV. The CDR3 sequence: CASSRDRAREKLFF. In DNA, the CDR3 is TGTGCCAGCAGCAGAGACAGGGCCAGGGAAAAACTGTTTTTT.

V usage is TRBV20-1 and J usage is TRBJ1-1, with D possibly being TRBD1 (6 bases). The CDR3 runs 19 residues. The V end lost 1 base, the J end lost 6 bases, and 30 bases lay between the germline ends. Germline loops: CDR1 DFQATT, CDR2 SNEGSKA (reference sequence). The CDR3 nucleotides are TGCAGTGCTAGAGCTCAAGGTGGAGGGAAAAGGCTTGAGGGGGCTGAAGCTTTCTTT. Translation: CSARAQGGGKRLEGAEAFF.

The rearrangement joins TRBV11-3 to TRBJ2-7; 9 bases line up with TRBD1. V trimming: 5 bases; J trimming: 6 bases; junction bases outside the gene matches: 11. Germline lookup yields CDR1 SGHNT and CDR2 YENEEA. CDR3 length: 15 amino acids. The CDR3: CASSLNRDRDPEQYF. The CDR3 DNA is TGTGCCAGCAGCCTCAACCGGGACAGGGACCCCGAGCAGTACTTC.

This chain's CDR3 is CSTGGQSTGSYEQYF. CDR3 nucleotide sequence: TGTTCCACAGGGGGCCAGTCGACGGGTTCCTACGAGCAGTACTTC. The chain employs TRBV28 and TRBJ2-7, with TRBD1 matching 9 bases. This CDR3 comprises 15 residues. The germline V gene has CDR1 MDHEN and CDR2 SYDVKM.

A few counts support this clone. The genes are TRBV27 and TRBJ1-4; the match to TRBD1 covers 8 bases. Per the germline V gene, CDR1 is MNHEY and CDR2 is SMNVEV (reference sequence). Trimming cost V 5 bases and J 8 bases; bases outside gene matches: 10. This CDR3 spans 15 amino acids. The CDR3 DNA is TGTGCCAGCAGTCCAGCGCACAGGGGGAGGGAAAAACTGTTTTTT. Its translation is CASSPAHRGREKLFF.

Many counts were recorded for this clone. The chain joins TRBV2 to TRBJ1-3; a possible D gene is TRBD1 (5 bases). Between the trimmed V and J ends, which lost 2 bases and 0 bases, there was a span of 14 bases. In germline, CDR1 is SNHLY, CDR2 FYNNEI. The CDR3 loop spans 17 amino acids. CDR3 coding DNA: TGTGCCAGCAGTGAAACCGGGGGGTGGATCTCTGGAAACACCATATATTTT. As protein: CASSETGGWISGNTIYF.

This clone came up many times. The gene calls are TRBV19 and TRBJ2-5; 10 bases match TRBD2. The trim removed 1 base at V and 5 bases at J, leaving 10 bases unmatched. The CDR3 is 17 amino acids. CDR1 and CDR2 (germline): LNHDA, SQIVND (reference sequence). CDR3 nucleotides: TGTGCCAGTAGTATAGCTCCTAGCGGGAGCTTTGCGGAGACCCAGTACTTC. As protein: CASSIAPSGSFAETQYF.

Points on this clone: One junction end disagrees with the germline gene, perhaps due to a read error. The chain uses TRBV28 and TRBJ1-2; 7 bases agree with TRBD1. Germline V gives CDR1 MDHEN, CDR2 SYDVKM. This CDR3 region has 16 residues. The CDR3 region is CGSSLQGPYANYCYTF. The DNA for the CDR3 is TGTGGCAGCAGTTTACAGGGGCCCTATGCTAACTATTGCTACACCTTC.

There are many counts of this clone. V and J are TRBV9 and TRBJ2-3; D remains unclear. The CDR3 runs to 13 residues. Looked up from germline, CDR1 is SGDLS and CDR2 is YYNGEE. V was trimmed by 5 bases and J by 6 bases, leaving 13 bases between them. The CDR3 here is CASSETSSDTQYF. Here the CDR3 DNA reads TGTGCCAGCAGTGAGACCTCCTCGGATACGCAGTATTTT.

This clone came up many times. This chain connects TRBV9 to TRBJ1-5, with TRBD1 matching over 10 bases. This CDR3 spans 15 amino acids. Per germline, CDR1 SGDLS and CDR2 YYNGEE. Unmatched junction bases numbered 2, after V lost 0 bases and J lost 5 bases. CDR3 nucleotides: TGTGCCAGCAGCGTAGCTGGACAGGGGGATCAGCCCCAGCATTTT. Encoded protein: CASSVAGQGDQPQHF.